This T cell receptor beta chain was retrieved from a study of patients and donors after allogeneic stem cell transplantation. Using its own MiXCR run on the RT-PCR reads, TCRdb lists one record per CDR3 protein. The data show 16,000 or so distinct CDR3 sequences, 27% seen once. V was pared by 5 bases and J by 7 bases, with 9 bases between. Germline V gives CDR1 SEHNR, CDR2 FQNEAQ (reference sequence). The CDR3 has 12 amino acids. This clonotype was observed many times. The TCR sequence derives from a human donor who was either an allogeneic HSCT recipient or a stem cell or donor lymphocyte infusion donor (not recorded which). It is not recorded whose cells these are; they may come from a transplant donor. This chain uses TRBV7-9 with TRBJ2-1; no definite D call. Sequencing was performed on blood, either unsorted or a sorted T cell fraction (not recorded which). CDR3 residues: CASSPLSNEQFF. The CDR3 DNA is TGTGCCAGCAGCCCCTTGAGTAATGAGCAGTTCTTC.